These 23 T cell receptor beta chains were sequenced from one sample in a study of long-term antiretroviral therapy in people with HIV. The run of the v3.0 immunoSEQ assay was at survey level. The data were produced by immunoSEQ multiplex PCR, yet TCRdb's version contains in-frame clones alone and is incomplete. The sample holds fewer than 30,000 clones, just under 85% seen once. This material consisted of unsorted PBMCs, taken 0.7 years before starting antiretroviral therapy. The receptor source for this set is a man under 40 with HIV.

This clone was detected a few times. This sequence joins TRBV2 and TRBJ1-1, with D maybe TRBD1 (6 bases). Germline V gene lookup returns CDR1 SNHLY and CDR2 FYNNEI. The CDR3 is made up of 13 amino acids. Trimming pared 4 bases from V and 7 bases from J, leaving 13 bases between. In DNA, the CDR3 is TGTGCCAGCAGTGTTCGGACAGCTGATGAAGCTTTCTTT. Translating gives CASSVRTADEAFF.

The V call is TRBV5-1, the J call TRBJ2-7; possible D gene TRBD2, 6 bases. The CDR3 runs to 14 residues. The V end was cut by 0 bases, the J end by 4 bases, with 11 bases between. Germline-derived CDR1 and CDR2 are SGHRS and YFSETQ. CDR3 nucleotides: TGCGCCAGCAGCTTGGTAGTAGCGGATTACGAGCAGTACTTC. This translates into CASSLVVADYEQYF.

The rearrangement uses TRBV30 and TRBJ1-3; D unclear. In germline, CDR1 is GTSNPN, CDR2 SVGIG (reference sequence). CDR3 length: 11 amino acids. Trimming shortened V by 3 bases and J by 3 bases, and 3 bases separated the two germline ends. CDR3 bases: TGTGCCTGGAGGAGTGGAAACACCATATATTTT. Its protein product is CAWRSGNTIYF.

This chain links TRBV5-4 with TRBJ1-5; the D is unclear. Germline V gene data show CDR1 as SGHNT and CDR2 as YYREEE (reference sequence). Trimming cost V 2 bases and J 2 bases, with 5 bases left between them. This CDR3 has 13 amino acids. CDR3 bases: TGTGCCAGCAGCTTCCAGGGCAATCAGCCCCAGCATTTT. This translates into CASSFQGNQPQHF.

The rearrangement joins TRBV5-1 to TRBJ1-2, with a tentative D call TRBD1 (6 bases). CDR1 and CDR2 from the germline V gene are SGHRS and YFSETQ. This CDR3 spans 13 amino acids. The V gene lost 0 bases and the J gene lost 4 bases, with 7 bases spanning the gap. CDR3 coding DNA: TGCGCCAGCAGCTTGGGGGACACCTATGGCTACACCTTC. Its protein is CASSLGDTYGYTF.

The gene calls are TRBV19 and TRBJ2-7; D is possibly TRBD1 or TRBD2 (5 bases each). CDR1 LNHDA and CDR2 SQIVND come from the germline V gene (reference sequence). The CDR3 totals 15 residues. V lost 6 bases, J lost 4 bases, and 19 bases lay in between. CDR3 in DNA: TGTGCCAGTAGCCCCTTGGGGGTCAAATTTTACGAGCAGTACTTC. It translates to CASSPLGVKFYEQYF.

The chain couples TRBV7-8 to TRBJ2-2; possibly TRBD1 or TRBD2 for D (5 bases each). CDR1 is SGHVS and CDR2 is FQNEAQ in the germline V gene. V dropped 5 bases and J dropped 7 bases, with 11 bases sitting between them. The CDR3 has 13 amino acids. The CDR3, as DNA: TGTGCCAGCAGCCGGGGCCGGTTCGGGGAGCTGTTTTTT. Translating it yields CASSRGRFGELFF.

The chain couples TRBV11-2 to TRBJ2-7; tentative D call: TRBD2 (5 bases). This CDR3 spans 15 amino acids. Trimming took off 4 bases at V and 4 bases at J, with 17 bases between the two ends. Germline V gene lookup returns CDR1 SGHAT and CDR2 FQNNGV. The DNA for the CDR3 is TGTGCCAGCAGCTCAGGTGTCCGGAGGCTGTACGAGCAGTACTTC. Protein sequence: CASSSGVRRLYEQYF.

The CDR3 sequence: CASSLFGGSSGGLTGELFF. In nucleotides, the CDR3 is TGTGCCAGCAGTTTATTCGGGGGGAGCTCAGGGGGGCTCACCGGGGAGCTGTTTTTT. V usage is TRBV28 and J usage is TRBJ2-2, with D tentatively TRBD1 or TRBD2 (7 bases each). Trimming took 1 base from V and 4 from J, leaving 22 bases between them. The CDR3 covers 19 residues. The germline V gene has CDR1 MDHEN and CDR2 SYDVKM. Combining the CDR3 with reference TRBV28 and TRBJ2-2 gives the whole variable domain DVKVTQSSRYLVKRTGEKVFLECVQDMDHENMFWYRQDPGLGLRLIYFSYDVKMKEKGDIPEGYSVSREKKERFSLILESASTNQTSMYLCASSLFGGSSGGLTGELFFGEGSRLTVL.

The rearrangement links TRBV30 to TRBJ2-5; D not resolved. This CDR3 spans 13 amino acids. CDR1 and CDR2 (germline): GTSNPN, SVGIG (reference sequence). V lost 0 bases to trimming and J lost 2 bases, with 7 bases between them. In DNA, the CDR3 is TGTGCCTGGAGTGTTCCTCCTCAAGAGACCCAGTACTTC. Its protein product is CAWSVPPQETQYF.

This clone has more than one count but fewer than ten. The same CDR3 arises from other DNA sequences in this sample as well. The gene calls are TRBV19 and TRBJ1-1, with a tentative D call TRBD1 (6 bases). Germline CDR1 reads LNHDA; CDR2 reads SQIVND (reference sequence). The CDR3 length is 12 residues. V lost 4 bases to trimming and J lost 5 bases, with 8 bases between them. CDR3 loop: CASSTGVTEAFF. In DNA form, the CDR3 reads TGTGCCAGTAGTACAGGGGTAACTGAAGCTTTCTTT.

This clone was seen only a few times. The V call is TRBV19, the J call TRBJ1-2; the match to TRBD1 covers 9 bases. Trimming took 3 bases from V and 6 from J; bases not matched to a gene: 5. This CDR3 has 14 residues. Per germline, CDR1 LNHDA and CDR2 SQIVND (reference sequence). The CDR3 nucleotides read TGTGCCAGTAGTATCACAGACAGGGGGGATGGCTACACCTTC. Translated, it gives CASSITDRGDGYTF.

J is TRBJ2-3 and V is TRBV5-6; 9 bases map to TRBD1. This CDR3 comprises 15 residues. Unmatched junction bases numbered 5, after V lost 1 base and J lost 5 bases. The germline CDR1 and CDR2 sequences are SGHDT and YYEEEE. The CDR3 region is CASSLRDRALDTQYF. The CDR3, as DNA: TGTGCCAGCAGCTTGAGGGACAGGGCATTAGATACGCAGTATTTT. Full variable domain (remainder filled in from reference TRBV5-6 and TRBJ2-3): DAGVTQSPTHLIKTRGQQVTLRCSPKSGHDTVSWYQQALGQGPQFIFQYYEEEERQRGNFPDRFSGHQFPNYSSELNVNALLLGDSALYLCASSLRDRALDTQYFGPGTRLTVL.

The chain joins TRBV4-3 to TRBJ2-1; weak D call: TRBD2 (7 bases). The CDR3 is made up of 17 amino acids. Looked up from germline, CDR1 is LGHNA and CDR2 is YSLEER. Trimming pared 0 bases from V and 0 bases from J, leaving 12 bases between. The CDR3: CASSQDWEGGSYNEQFF. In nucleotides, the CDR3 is TGCGCCAGCAGCCAAGATTGGGAGGGGGGCTCCTACAATGAGCAGTTCTTC.

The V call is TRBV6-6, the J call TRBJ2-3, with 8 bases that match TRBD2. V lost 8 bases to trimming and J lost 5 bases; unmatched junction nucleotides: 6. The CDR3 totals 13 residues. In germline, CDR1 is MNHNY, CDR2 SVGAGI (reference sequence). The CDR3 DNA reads TGTGCCAGCCGGGGGGGCGATGGAGATACGCAGTATTTT. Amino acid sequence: CASRGGDGDTQYF.

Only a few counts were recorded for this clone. CDR3 in amino acids: CASSRDSSYEQYF. In DNA form, the CDR3 reads TGTGCCAGCAGCCGGGACAGCTCCTACGAGCAGTACTTC. The chain is built from TRBV11-3 and TRBJ2-7, with TRBD1 matching 7 bases. CDR1 and CDR2 from the germline V gene are SGHNT and YENEEA. The V gene end was trimmed by 5 bases and the J gene end by 0 bases; junction bases not matched to a gene: 1. The CDR3 consists of 13 residues.

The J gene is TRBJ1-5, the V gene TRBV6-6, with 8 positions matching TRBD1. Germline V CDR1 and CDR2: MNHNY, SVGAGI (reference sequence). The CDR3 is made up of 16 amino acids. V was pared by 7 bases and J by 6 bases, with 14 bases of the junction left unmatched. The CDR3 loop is CASTQGNRGSTQPQHF. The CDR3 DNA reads TGTGCCAGCACCCAGGGGAACAGGGGGTCCACTCAGCCCCAGCATTTT.

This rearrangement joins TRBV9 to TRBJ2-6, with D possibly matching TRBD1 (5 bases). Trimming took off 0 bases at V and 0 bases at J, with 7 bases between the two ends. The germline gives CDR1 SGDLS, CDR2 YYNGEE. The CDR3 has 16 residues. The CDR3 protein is CASSVGDSSGANVLTF. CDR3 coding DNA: TGTGCCAGCAGCGTAGGTGACAGCTCTGGGGCCAACGTCCTGACTTTC.

The CDR3 DNA reads TGTGCCAGCAGTGAAGCGGGAGGGTACTCCTACGAGCAGTACTTC. It codes for CASSEAGGYSYEQYF. The chain is built from TRBV6-1 and TRBJ2-7; 7 bases are shared with TRBD2. Looked up from germline, CDR1 is MNHNS and CDR2 is SASEGT. This CDR3 is 15 amino acids long. Trimming took 0 bases from V and 0 from J; bases not matched to a gene: 2.

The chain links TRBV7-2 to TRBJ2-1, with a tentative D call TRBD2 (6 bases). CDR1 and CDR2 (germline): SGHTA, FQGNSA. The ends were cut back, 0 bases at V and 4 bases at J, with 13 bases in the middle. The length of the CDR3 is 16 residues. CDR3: CASSLAGAGKYNEQFF. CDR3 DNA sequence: TGTGCCAGCAGCTTAGCGGGCGCGGGGAAGTACAATGAGCAGTTCTTC.

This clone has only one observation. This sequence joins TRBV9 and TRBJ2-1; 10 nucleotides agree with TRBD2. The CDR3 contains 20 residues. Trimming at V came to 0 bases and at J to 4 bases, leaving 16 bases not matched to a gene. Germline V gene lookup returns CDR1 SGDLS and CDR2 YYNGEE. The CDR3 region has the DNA TGTGCCAGCAGCGTAGCTCAGGAGGCTAGCGGGAGCCTTCGGTACAATGAGCAGTTCTTC. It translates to CASSVAQEASGSLRYNEQFF. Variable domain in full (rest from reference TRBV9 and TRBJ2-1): DSGVTQTPKHLITATGQRVTLRCSPRSGDLSVYWYQQSLDQGLQFLIQYYNGEERAKGNILERFSAQQFPDLHSELNLSSLELGDSALYFCASSVAQEASGSLRYNEQFFGPGTRLTVL.

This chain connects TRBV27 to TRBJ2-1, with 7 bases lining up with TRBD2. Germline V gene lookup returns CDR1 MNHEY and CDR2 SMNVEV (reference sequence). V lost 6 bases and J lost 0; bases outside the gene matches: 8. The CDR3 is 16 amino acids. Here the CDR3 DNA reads TGTGCCAGCAGCTTTACAGCGGGGCCCTCCTACAATGAGCAGTTCTTC. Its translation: CASSFTAGPSYNEQFF.

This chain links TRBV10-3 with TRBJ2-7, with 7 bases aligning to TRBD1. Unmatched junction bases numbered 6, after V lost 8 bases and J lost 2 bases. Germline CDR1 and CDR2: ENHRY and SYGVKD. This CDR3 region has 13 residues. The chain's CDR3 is CAIGGQAPYEQYF. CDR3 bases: TGTGCCATCGGAGGACAGGCCCCCTACGAGCAGTACTTC.